A selection of T cell receptor beta chains follows, all from one sample in a study of Tregs in tolerant kidney transplant recipients. These receptors' targets are unknown. Clones were sequenced by immunoSEQ multiplex PCR, and TCRdb holds only the in-frame ones, with some missing. The sample records 4,500 to 7,000 clones, 90% being singletons. Here the sequenced sample was Tregs from blood cultured with allogeneic cells, taken before the transplant. Receptor source: a human patient who received a combined kidney and bone marrow transplant. Both conserved end residues are part of each CDR3. The D gene is left open where the match is weak. Clone size is not always given. Where it is, it says once, few, many or a class for expanded clones.

d_gene: TRBD2; j_gene: TRBJ2-1; v_gene: TRBV7-9; abundance: NA; CDR3nt: TGTGCCAGCAGCTGGCTAGCGGGGATGAATGAGCAGTTCTTC; CDR3aa: CASSWLAGMNEQFF
d_gene: TRBD1; j_gene: TRBJ2-1; v_gene: TRBV4-1; abundance: NA; CDR3nt: TGCGCCAGCAGCCAAGGGACAGGGGGGGGTCTTGGTCAAAGTGAGCAGTTCTTC; CDR3aa: CASSQGTGGGLGQSEQFF
d_gene: NA; j_gene: TRBJ1-5; v_gene: TRBV2; abundance: NA; CDR3nt: TGTGCCAGCAGTCAGGGTAATTACCTGCCCCAGCATTTT; CDR3aa: CASSQGNYLPQHF
d_gene: TRBD1; j_gene: TRBJ1-2; v_gene: TRBV5-1; abundance: NA; CDR3nt: TGCGCCAGCAGCGAAATACAGGGGCCCTATGGCTACACCTTC; CDR3aa: CASSEIQGPYGYTF
d_gene: TRBD1; j_gene: TRBJ2-1; v_gene: TRBV13; abundance: NA; CDR3nt: TGTGCCAGCAGCTTAGTGGGACAGGGGGAGTACAATGAGCAGTTCTTC; CDR3aa: CASSLVGQGEYNEQFF
d_gene: NA; j_gene: TRBJ2-2; v_gene: TRBV11-2; abundance: NA; CDR3nt: TGTGCCAGCAGCCGGGGGGCAGACTACACCGGGGAGCTGTTTTTT; CDR3aa: CASSRGADYTGELFF
d_gene: TRBD1; j_gene: TRBJ1-2; v_gene: TRBV18; abundance: large; CDR3nt: TGTGCCAGCTCACCAAACCAGGGGGATGATGGCTACACCTTC; CDR3aa: CASSPNQGDDGYTF
d_gene: NA; j_gene: TRBJ1-3; v_gene: TRBV28; abundance: NA; CDR3nt: TGTGTGTCCCAGCCCGGGCTAGGACCGAGCTCTGGAAACACCATATATTTT; CDR3aa: CVSQPGLGPSSGNTIYF
d_gene: NA; j_gene: TRBJ1-1; v_gene: TRBV28; abundance: NA; CDR3nt: TGTGCCAGCAGTTTCCCGAACAGACACACTGAAGCTTTCTTT; CDR3aa: CASSFPNRHTEAFF
d_gene: NA; j_gene: TRBJ1-1; v_gene: TRBV6-6; abundance: NA; CDR3nt: TGTGCCAGCCTAGTGGGACCGAAATCGAACACTGAAGCTTTCTTT; CDR3aa: CASLVGPKSNTEAFF
d_gene: NA; j_gene: TRBJ1-3; v_gene: TRBV7-8; abundance: NA; CDR3nt: TGTGCCAGCAGTTATTCGGGTCGGTCCTCTGGAAACACCATATATTTT; CDR3aa: CASSYSGRSSGNTIYF
d_gene: TRBD2; j_gene: TRBJ2-1; v_gene: TRBV7-2; abundance: NA; CDR3nt: TGTGCCAGCAGCTTGGGACTATACAATGAGCAGTTCTTC; CDR3aa: CASSLGLYNEQFF
d_gene: NA; j_gene: TRBJ1-1; v_gene: TRBV10-2; abundance: once; CDR3nt: TGCGCCAGCAGTGAGGTGGGGCTGCTGAACACTGAAGCTTTCTTT; CDR3aa: CASSEVGLLNTEAFF
d_gene: NA; j_gene: TRBJ2-7; v_gene: TRBV5-1; abundance: NA; CDR3nt: TGCGCCAGCAGCCCCCCCATCTCCTACGAGCAGTACTTC; CDR3aa: CASSPPISYEQYF
d_gene: NA; j_gene: TRBJ2-1; v_gene: TRBV27; abundance: NA; CDR3nt: TGTGCCAGCAGTTTAGTAGCCTACAATGAGCAGTTCTTC; CDR3aa: CASSLVAYNEQFF
d_gene: NA; j_gene: TRBJ1-1; v_gene: TRBV5-1; abundance: once; CDR3nt: TGCGCCAGCAGCTTGTCGGGGGTCACTGAAGCTTTCTTT; CDR3aa: CASSLSGVTEAFF
d_gene: NA; j_gene: TRBJ2-3; v_gene: TRBV30; abundance: NA; CDR3nt: TGTGCCTCCTACAGGGCCCCAGATACGCAGTATTTT; CDR3aa: CASYRAPDTQYF
d_gene: TRBD2; j_gene: TRBJ2-1; v_gene: TRBV30; abundance: NA; CDR3nt: TGTGCCTGGAGTCAGCGGGGGCAGTTCTTC; CDR3aa: CAWSQRGQFF
d_gene: TRBD2; j_gene: TRBJ2-1; v_gene: TRBV5-1; abundance: NA; CDR3nt: TGCGCCAGCAGCTTGGGGGCGGGGGGTACCTACAATGAGCAGTTCTTC; CDR3aa: CASSLGAGGTYNEQFF
d_gene: TRBD2; j_gene: TRBJ2-1; v_gene: TRBV7-2; abundance: NA; CDR3nt: TGTGCCAGCAGCCCCCGACTAGCGGGGAGCAATGAGCAGTTCTTC; CDR3aa: CASSPRLAGSNEQFF
d_gene: NA; j_gene: TRBJ2-3; v_gene: TRBV27; abundance: once; CDR3nt: TGTGCCAGCAGTACGTGGGGAGCAGATACGCAGTATTTT; CDR3aa: CASSTWGADTQYF
d_gene: NA; j_gene: TRBJ2-6; v_gene: TRBV5-4; abundance: NA; CDR3nt: TGTGCCAGCAGCTCTCAAAACAACGTCCTGACTTTC; CDR3aa: CASSSQNNVLTF
d_gene: TRBD1; j_gene: TRBJ1-1; v_gene: TRBV5-1; abundance: NA; CDR3nt: TGCGCCAGCAGCCCTGGACAGGTGAGAATCTCTGAAGCTTTCTTT; CDR3aa: CASSPGQVRISEAFF
d_gene: NA; j_gene: TRBJ2-7; v_gene: TRBV9; abundance: NA; CDR3nt: TGTGCCAGCAGCCCAGGGCGGGCCTCCTACGAGCAGTACTTC; CDR3aa: CASSPGRASYEQYF
d_gene: TRBD1; j_gene: TRBJ1-2; v_gene: TRBV19; abundance: NA; CDR3nt: TGTGCCAGTGCCCAGGGGGTCGGTAACTATGGCTACACCTTC; CDR3aa: CASAQGVGNYGYTF
d_gene: TRBD1; j_gene: TRBJ1-2; v_gene: TRBV25-1; abundance: NA; CDR3nt: TGTGCCAGCAGTGGCCCGGGACAGGGATTCGGCTACACCTTC; CDR3aa: CASSGPGQGFGYTF
d_gene: TRBD2; j_gene: TRBJ2-1; v_gene: TRBV9; abundance: NA; CDR3nt: TGTGCCAGCAGCGTAGGAGCGGGAGGGAGGAACAATGAGCAGTTCTTC; CDR3aa: CASSVGAGGRNNEQFF
d_gene: NA; j_gene: TRBJ1-1; v_gene: TRBV10-2; abundance: NA; CDR3nt: TGCGCCAGCAGTGGGGTGAACACTGAAGCTTTCTTT; CDR3aa: CASSGVNTEAFF
d_gene: TRBD1; j_gene: TRBJ2-5; v_gene: TRBV5-5; abundance: NA; CDR3nt: TGTGCCAGCAGCGACAGGGTCTCCGGGGAGACCCAGTACTTC; CDR3aa: CASSDRVSGETQYF
d_gene: TRBD1; j_gene: TRBJ2-7; v_gene: TRBV11-2; abundance: NA; CDR3nt: TGTGCCAGCAGCCAAGACAGGGGGCCCTACGAGCAGTACTTC; CDR3aa: CASSQDRGPYEQYF
d_gene: NA; j_gene: TRBJ1-4; v_gene: TRBV6-6; abundance: few; CDR3nt: TGTGCCAGCAGTTGGACCCAGGGCATTCGGTTTTTT; CDR3aa: CASSWTQGIRFF
d_gene: NA; j_gene: TRBJ2-7; v_gene: TRBV7-2; abundance: NA; CDR3nt: TGTGCCAGCAGCTTCTTCGCGAGCTACGAGCAGTACTTC; CDR3aa: CASSFFASYEQYF
d_gene: NA; j_gene: TRBJ1-1; v_gene: TRBV25-1; abundance: NA; CDR3nt: TGTGCCAGCAGTGAGGCGGGCAGGGTAGGAGCTTTCTTT; CDR3aa: CASSEAGRVGAFF
d_gene: TRBD1; j_gene: TRBJ2-7; v_gene: TRBV5-1; abundance: NA; CDR3nt: TGCGCCAGCAATATCGCCGTGGGTCGGGACAGGTTCTACGAGCAGTACTTC; CDR3aa: CASNIAVGRDRFYEQYF
d_gene: NA; j_gene: TRBJ1-1; v_gene: TRBV6-4; abundance: NA; CDR3nt: TGTGCCAGCAGTGAGTCCCATCCCCCCCCAGAATCTCTGAACACTGAAGCTTTCTTT; CDR3aa: CASSESHPPPESLNTEAFF
d_gene: TRBD1; j_gene: TRBJ2-7; v_gene: TRBV6-1; abundance: NA; CDR3nt: TGTGCCAGCAGTGCCGACAGGGCCTACGAGCAGTACTTC; CDR3aa: CASSADRAYEQYF
d_gene: TRBD2; j_gene: TRBJ2-5; v_gene: TRBV27; abundance: NA; CDR3nt: TGTGCCAGCAGGACTAGCTCCTTCCAAGAGACCCAGTACTTC; CDR3aa: CASRTSSFQETQYF
d_gene: NA; j_gene: TRBJ2-1; v_gene: TRBV27; abundance: NA; CDR3nt: TGTGCCAGCAGTTTATCCTATTCTACCAATGAGCAGTTCTTC; CDR3aa: CASSLSYSTNEQFF
d_gene: NA; j_gene: TRBJ2-3; v_gene: TRBV4-1; abundance: NA; CDR3nt: TGCGCCAGCAGCCAAACACAATGGGCAGGGGTGAGTCCAGATACGCAGTATTTT; CDR3aa: CASSQTQWAGVSPDTQYF
d_gene: NA; j_gene: TRBJ1-1; v_gene: TRBV5-6; abundance: NA; CDR3nt: TGTGCCAGCAGCTTGATAGCATACACTGAAGCTTTCTTT; CDR3aa: CASSLIAYTEAFF
d_gene: NA; j_gene: TRBJ1-2; v_gene: TRBV6-5; abundance: NA; CDR3nt: TGTGCCAGCACCAATGACGGTACGCGAGGGGGCTACACCTTC; CDR3aa: CASTNDGTRGGYTF
d_gene: NA; j_gene: TRBJ2-7; v_gene: TRBV4-1; abundance: NA; CDR3nt: TGCGCCAGCAGCCAACCAGGGGGGTACGAGCAGTACTTC; CDR3aa: CASSQPGGYEQYF
d_gene: NA; j_gene: TRBJ2-1; v_gene: TRBV6-4; abundance: NA; CDR3nt: TGTGCCAGCAGTCCAGACAGGTTCTACAATGAGCAGTTCTTC; CDR3aa: CASSPDRFYNEQFF
d_gene: NA; j_gene: TRBJ2-7; v_gene: TRBV10-1; abundance: NA; CDR3nt: TGCGCCAGCAGAGACCAAGGGGACGGGCCCTACGAGCAGTACTTC; CDR3aa: CASRDQGDGPYEQYF
d_gene: NA; j_gene: TRBJ2-7; v_gene: TRBV28; abundance: NA; CDR3nt: TGTGCCAGCAGCCCTACTTCCCTCTATGGAGCCTCCTACGAGCAGTACTTC; CDR3aa: CASSPTSLYGASYEQYF
d_gene: NA; j_gene: TRBJ2-7; v_gene: TRBV30; abundance: NA; CDR3nt: TGTGCCTGGAGTGTAGCAGATTACGAGCAGTACTTC; CDR3aa: CAWSVADYEQYF
d_gene: NA; j_gene: TRBJ1-4; v_gene: TRBV2; abundance: NA; CDR3nt: TGTGCCAGCGAGGGGGGGCGTAATGAAAAACTGTTTTTT; CDR3aa: CASEGGRNEKLFF
d_gene: TRBD2; j_gene: TRBJ2-2; v_gene: TRBV19; abundance: NA; CDR3nt: TGTGCCAGTAGTTACCCAGGACTAGCGGGAGTTCACACCGGGGAGCTGTTTTTT; CDR3aa: CASSYPGLAGVHTGELFF
d_gene: NA; j_gene: TRBJ1-5; v_gene: TRBV7-6; abundance: NA; CDR3nt: TGTGCCAGCAGCCGCGGGGGGAGGGAGCCCCAGCATTTT; CDR3aa: CASSRGGREPQHF
d_gene: NA; j_gene: TRBJ1-2; v_gene: TRBV7-8; abundance: NA; CDR3nt: TGTGCCAGCAGCTCCCGGACGGGACCGTTTAACTATGGCTACACCTTC; CDR3aa: CASSSRTGPFNYGYTF
d_gene: NA; j_gene: TRBJ1-1; v_gene: TRBV28; abundance: NA; CDR3nt: TGTGCCAGCAGTTTACCGGGACGGGGGAACACTGAAGCTTTCTTT; CDR3aa: CASSLPGRGNTEAFF
d_gene: NA; j_gene: TRBJ1-5; v_gene: TRBV4-1; abundance: NA; CDR3nt: TGCGCCAGCAGCTATTCATGGGACAGCAATCAGCCCCAGCATTTT; CDR3aa: CASSYSWDSNQPQHF
d_gene: NA; j_gene: TRBJ2-3; v_gene: TRBV12-5; abundance: NA; CDR3nt: TGTGCTAGTGGAAGACCAGGGATCACAGATACGCAGTATTTT; CDR3aa: CASGRPGITDTQYF
d_gene: NA; j_gene: TRBJ2-3; v_gene: TRBV18; abundance: NA; CDR3nt: TGTGCCAGCTCACCACCATGGGCTGACGGGGATACGCAGTATTTT; CDR3aa: CASSPPWADGDTQYF
d_gene: TRBD2; j_gene: TRBJ2-3; v_gene: TRBV7-2; abundance: NA; CDR3nt: TGTGCCAGCAGCGGGCGGGGTAGCGGGGGGGCCTCGAGCGGTACGCAGTATTTT; CDR3aa: CASSGRGSGGASSGTQYF
d_gene: NA; j_gene: TRBJ1-5; v_gene: TRBV4-1; abundance: NA; CDR3nt: TGCGCCAGCAGCCAAGATCGGGGTAGTCAGCCCCAGCATTTT; CDR3aa: CASSQDRGSQPQHF
d_gene: NA; j_gene: TRBJ2-6; v_gene: TRBV5-6; abundance: NA; CDR3nt: TGTGCCAGCAGAATCGCGGGGGCCAACGTCCTGACTTTC; CDR3aa: CASRIAGANVLTF
d_gene: NA; j_gene: TRBJ2-2; v_gene: TRBV7-9; abundance: NA; CDR3nt: TGTGCCAGCAGCTACCCTGGGAGCAGTCATGCGAACACCGGGGAGCTGTTTTTT; CDR3aa: CASSYPGSSHANTGELFF
d_gene: NA; j_gene: TRBJ1-1; v_gene: TRBV10-3; abundance: once; CDR3nt: TGTGCCATCAGTGTAGGGGGTGGCAACACTGAAGCTTTCTTT; CDR3aa: CAISVGGGNTEAFF
d_gene: NA; j_gene: TRBJ2-1; v_gene: TRBV7-9; abundance: NA; CDR3nt: TGTGCCAGCAGAGGGGAAGGGTTGCGCTCCTACAATGAGCAGTTCTTC; CDR3aa: CASRGEGLRSYNEQFF